Reported below is one T cell receptor beta chain. Its antigen is not known. This specimen comes from a study of Ad26.COV2.S vaccination and SARS-CoV-2 variants. On the study more broadly: Ad26.COV2.S, an intramuscular injection, was given once or twice 56 days apart.

TCRdb's table, derived via immunoSEQ multiplex PCR, lists solely in-frame clones and lacks some. The sample carries approximately 420,000 clones, 85% to 90% recorded once. As to treatment: approximately 18 received Ad26.COV2.S at low or high dose, single or two shots; roughly five received placebo; per-sample allocation not given. Following the first vaccine or placebo injection, samples were taken on day 63. Study-wide results and caveats: Vaccine recipients had higher spike-specific TCR breadth than placebo recipients.

This TCR derives from a person aged 18-65 years who received the Ad26.COV2.S COVID-19 vaccine or a placebo. This material consisted of peripheral blood, taken in a trial of Ad26.COV2.S vaccine versus placebo.

The CDR3 nucleotides read TGTGCCACCAGCAGAGATCCGGTTCCCCATGAAAAACTGTTTTTT. Protein: CATSRDPVPHEKLFF. This chain joins TRBV15 and TRBJ1-4; D not resolved. V was trimmed by 0 bases and J by 6 bases, leaving 11 bases between them. Looked up from germline, CDR1 is LNHNV and CDR2 is YYDKDF (reference sequence). The CDR3 sequence is 15 residues long.